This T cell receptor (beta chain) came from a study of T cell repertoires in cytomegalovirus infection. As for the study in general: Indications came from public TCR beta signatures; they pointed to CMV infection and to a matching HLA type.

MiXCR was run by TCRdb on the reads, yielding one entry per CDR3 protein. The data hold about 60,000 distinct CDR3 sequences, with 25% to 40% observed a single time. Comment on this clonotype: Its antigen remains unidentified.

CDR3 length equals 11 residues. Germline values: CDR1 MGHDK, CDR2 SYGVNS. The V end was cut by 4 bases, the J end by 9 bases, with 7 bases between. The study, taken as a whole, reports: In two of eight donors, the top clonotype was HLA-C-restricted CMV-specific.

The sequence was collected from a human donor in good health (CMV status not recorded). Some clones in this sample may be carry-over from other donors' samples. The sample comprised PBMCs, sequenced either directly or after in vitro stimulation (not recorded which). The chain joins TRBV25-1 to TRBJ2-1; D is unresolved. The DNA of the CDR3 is TGTGCCAGCAGTGTATTAGCTGAGCAGTTCTTC. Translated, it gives CASSVLAEQFF.